This TCR beta chain was found in a study of T cell repertoires in cytomegalovirus infection. Study-wide background: Newly reported HLA-C-restricted and thoroughly characterized HLA-B-restricted CMV epitopes were employed. From public TCR beta signatures came an indication of both CMV infection and matching HLA type.

One entry per CDR3 protein, called by TCRdb with MiXCR from the reads. The data show under 300,000 distinct CDR3 sequences, with 20% to 25% seen just once and about 21% held by the top ten. General study points: Summed frequency of public TCR beta families distinguished CMV carriers with the relevant HLA. The response measured ex vivo was dominated by TCR beta clonotypes (HLA-C-restricted and CMV-specific).

The V and J ends lost 5 bases and 0 bases respectively, with 13 bases between them. CDR3 size: 15 residues. CDR1 SEHNR and CDR2 FQNEAQ come from the germline V gene (reference sequence). Notes on this clonotype: Its antigen is undetermined.

The chain recombines TRBV7-9 with TRBJ1-1; D possibly corresponds to TRBD1 (5 bases). The TCR was taken from a human donor in good health (CMV status not recorded). Some clones in this sample may be carry-over from other donors' samples. The input for sequencing was cultured PBMCs, taken from culture after CMV antigen stimulation. The DNA of the CDR3 is TGTGCCAGCAGCCCGCAGGGAGAAATGAACACTGAAGCTTTCTTT. It is translated as CASSPQGEMNTEAFF.